These 18 T cell receptor beta chains share one sample of origin, sequenced in a study of early T cells in non-severe SARS-CoV-2 infection. Using its own MiXCR run on the 5' RACE reads, TCRdb lists one record per CDR3 protein. The profile shows 50,000 or so distinct CDR3 sequences, over 5% of them singletons. The source material was whole blood. The receptor set was obtained from an adult who was a healthcare worker with PCR-confirmed SARS-CoV-2 infection or an uninfected control (not recorded which).

This rearrangement joins TRBV3-1 to TRBJ1-2; tentative D call: TRBD1 (5 bases). The germline V gene encodes CDR1 LGHDT and CDR2 YNNKEL (reference sequence). The V end was cut by 4 bases, the J end by 5 bases, with 11 bases between. The CDR3 consists of 13 residues. The CDR3 sequence: CASSLRGSYGYTF. CDR3 DNA sequence: TGTGCCAGCAGCCTGCGGGGGTCTTATGGCTACACCTTC. Supplemented by reference TRBV3-1 and TRBJ1-2, the full variable domain reads DTAVSQTPKYLVTQMGNDKSIKCEQNLGHDTMYWYKQDSKKFLKIMFSYNNKELIINETVPNRFSPKSPDKAHLNLHINSLELGDSAVYFCASSLRGSYGYTFGSGTRLTVV.

This clonotype was observed at least ten times. The chain has TRBV20-1 and TRBJ2-1; D is unresolved. This CDR3 region has 11 residues. Trimming shortened V by 3 bases and J by 9 bases, and 9 bases separated the two germline ends. Germline CDR1 and CDR2: DFQATT and SNEGSKA (reference sequence). CDR3 DNA: TGCAGTGCTAGCCGGATAGCTGAGCAGTTCTTC. This sequence encodes CSASRIAEQFF.

The chain joins TRBV4-1 to TRBJ2-2, with D tentatively TRBD2 (5 bases). CDR3 length equals 13 residues. Germline assignment: CDR1 MGHRA and CDR2 YSYEKL. The V end lost 4 bases, the J end lost 6 bases, and 9 bases lay between the germline ends. This CDR3 reads CASSPEGAGELFF. CDR3 bases: TGCGCCAGCAGCCCTGAGGGTGCCGGGGAGCTGTTTTTT.

A few counts support this clonotype. The gene calls are TRBV4-1 and TRBJ2-1; 8 bases fit TRBD2. The germline V gene has CDR1 MGHRA and CDR2 YSYEKL. V was pared by 4 bases and J by 9 bases, with 8 bases of the junction left unmatched. This CDR3 is 14 amino acids long. The CDR3 loop is CASSLHGLAGEQFF. The CDR3 region has the DNA TGCGCCAGCAGCCTGCACGGACTAGCCGGTGAGCAGTTCTTC.

This clonotype turned up a few times. This chain connects TRBV4-1 to TRBJ2-3; TRBD2 matches at 8 bases. The CDR3 length is 17 residues. Germline V CDR1 and CDR2: MGHRA, YSYEKL. Losses at the gene ends were 1 base for V and 1 base for J; bases not matched to a gene: 7. The CDR3 protein is CASSQVWTSTGTDTQYF. CDR3 coding DNA: TGCGCCAGCAGCCAAGTCTGGACTAGCACCGGCACAGATACGCAGTATTTT.

The J gene is TRBJ2-7, the V gene TRBV20-1; 11 bases align to TRBD2. In germline, CDR1 is DFQATT, CDR2 SNEGSKA (reference sequence). The CDR3 has 15 residues. V gave up 3 bases and J gave up 3 bases; unmatched junction bases: 7. CDR3 sequence: CSASNAGTSGYEQYF. The CDR3 DNA follows: TGCAGTGCTAGTAACGCCGGGACTAGCGGCTACGAGCAGTACTTC.

The chain joins TRBV20-1 to TRBJ2-7; 15 bases are shared with TRBD2. V lost 0 bases, J lost 4 bases, and 4 bases stayed unmatched. The CDR3 sequence is 16 residues long. Germline values: CDR1 DFQATT, CDR2 SNEGSKA (reference sequence). DNA for the CDR3: TGCAGTGCTAGAGATATTGGGACTAGCGGGGGGTACGAGCAGTACTTC. Amino acid sequence: CSARDIGTSGGYEQYF.

The chain employs TRBV5-1 and TRBJ2-7, with 7 bases matching TRBD1. The CDR3 is made up of 14 amino acids. The J segment lost 5 bases and the V segment lost 5 bases, leaving 10 bases of the junction unmatched. From germline, CDR1 is SGHRS and CDR2 YFSETQ. The CDR3 here is CASSSGTVGHEQYF. CDR3 sequence (DNA): TGCGCCAGCAGTTCCGGGACAGTCGGCCACGAGCAGTACTTC.

There are many counts of this clonotype. This rearrangement joins TRBV3-1 to TRBJ2-3, with 8 bases fitting TRBD1. J lost 2 bases, V lost 0 bases, and 4 bases had no gene match. The CDR3 runs to 16 residues. Germline values: CDR1 LGHDT, CDR2 YNNKEL (reference sequence). DNA for the CDR3: TGTGCCAGCAGCCAAGATCAGGGGGCCACCACAGATACGCAGTATTTT. Its protein is CASSQDQGATTDTQYF.

This clonotype was observed at least ten times. This chain uses TRBV7-8 with TRBJ2-3, with 8 bases that match TRBD2. From germline, CDR1 is SGHVS and CDR2 FQNEAQ. The J segment lost 2 bases and the V segment lost 5 bases, leaving 9 bases of the junction unmatched. The CDR3 runs 16 residues. In DNA form, the CDR3 reads TGTGCCAGCAGCCGAGGTAGCGGGAAACACACAGATACGCAGTATTTT. Amino acids: CASSRGSGKHTDTQYF.

The chain uses TRBV5-6 and TRBJ2-3; 9 bases align to TRBD2. Trimming removed 0 bases from V and 0 bases from J; junction bases left unmatched: 8. CDR3 length: 18 amino acids. CDR1 and CDR2 (germline): SGHDT, YYEEEE. The CDR3 nucleotides read TGTGCCAGCAGCTTGGGACTAGCGGAGCTCCTAAGCACAGATACGCAGTATTTT. Amino acid sequence: CASSLGLAELLSTDTQYF. Full variable domain (missing parts from reference TRBV5-6 and TRBJ2-3): DAGVTQSPTHLIKTRGQQVTLRCSPKSGHDTVSWYQQALGQGPQFIFQYYEEEERQRGNFPDRFSGHQFPNYSSELNVNALLLGDSALYLCASSLGLAELLSTDTQYFGPGTRLTVL.

This clonotype was observed at least ten times. CDR3 coding DNA: TGTGCCAGCAGCTTAGTTCGAGGGGCTGAGGGGGAGACCCAGTACTTC. Its protein product is CASSLVRGAEGETQYF. The chain carries TRBV5-4 and TRBJ2-5, with D perhaps being TRBD1 or TRBD2 (5 bases each). Trimming pared 2 bases from V and 5 bases from J, leaving 19 bases between. Germline V gene sequence: CDR1 SGHNT, CDR2 YYREEE (reference sequence). This CDR3 is built from 16 residues.

This clonotype came up many times. This chain connects TRBV29-1 to TRBJ2-1; D not resolved. The CDR3 covers 11 residues. The germline gives CDR1 SQVTM, CDR2 ANQGSEA. V dropped 7 bases and J dropped 12 bases, with 16 bases sitting between them. The CDR3 here is CSAVESLTQFF. CDR3 nucleotide sequence: TGCAGCGCCGTAGAATCGCTGACGCAGTTCTTC.

This clonotype has ten or more counts. V and J are TRBV19 and TRBJ2-7; weak D call: TRBD2 (7 bases). Trimming shortened V by 5 bases and J by 3 bases, and 17 bases separated the two germline ends. Germline lookup yields CDR1 LNHDA and CDR2 SQIVND (reference sequence). CDR3 length: 15 amino acids. The CDR3 here is CASSPNVGGDYEQYF. CDR3 DNA sequence: TGTGCCAGTAGTCCCAACGTAGGGGGGGACTACGAGCAGTACTTC.

In this sample, this clonotype turned up a few times. The V and J genes are TRBV5-1 and TRBJ2-1, with 9 bases fitting TRBD2. CDR3 size: 17 residues. With 7 bases clipped from V and 2 bases from J, the junction kept 13 bases outside the gene matches. CDR1 is SGHRS and CDR2 is YFSETQ in the germline V gene. For the CDR3, the DNA is TGCGCCAGCCGTCCCGGGACTAGCACCTCCACCTACAATGAGCAGTTCTTC. Translation: CASRPGTSTSTYNEQFF. The full variable domain, its missing parts supplied by reference TRBV5-1 and TRBJ2-1, is KAGVTQTPRYLIKTRGQQVTLSCSPISGHRSVSWYQQTPGQGLQFLFEYFSETQRNKGNFPGRFSGRQFSNSRSEMNVSTLELGDSALYLCASRPGTSTSTYNEQFFGPGTRLTVL.

This clonotype was observed at least ten times. The chain recombines TRBV4-2 with TRBJ1-2, with TRBD1 as a possible D gene (5 bases). With 0 bases removed from V and 5 bases from J, the gap between germline ends came to 13 bases. Germline V gene lookup returns CDR1 LGHNA and CDR2 YNFKEQ. The CDR3 extends over 15 amino acids. The CDR3 reads CASSQEKDWGYGYTF. CDR3 DNA sequence: TGTGCCAGCAGCCAAGAGAAGGACTGGGGGTATGGCTACACCTTC.

Ten or more counts support this clonotype. The genes are TRBV18 and TRBJ1-6, with a possible D match to TRBD1 (6 bases). V dropped 5 bases and J dropped 9 bases, with 14 bases sitting between them. The germline gives CDR1 KGHSH, CDR2 LQKENI. The CDR3 loop spans 14 amino acids. The CDR3 sequence is CASSSPKGGSPLHF. The CDR3 nucleotides read TGTGCCAGCTCATCTCCAAAGGGGGGTTCACCCCTCCACTTT.

The chain uses TRBV30 and TRBJ1-1; no reliable D call. V shed 2 bases and J shed 3 bases, with 10 bases lying between them. The CDR3 is 13 amino acids. CDR1 is GTSNPN, CDR2 SVGIG, per germline (reference sequence). CDR3: CAWSLGLDTEAFF. The CDR3 DNA follows: TGTGCCTGGAGTCTGGGTTTGGACACTGAAGCTTTCTTT.